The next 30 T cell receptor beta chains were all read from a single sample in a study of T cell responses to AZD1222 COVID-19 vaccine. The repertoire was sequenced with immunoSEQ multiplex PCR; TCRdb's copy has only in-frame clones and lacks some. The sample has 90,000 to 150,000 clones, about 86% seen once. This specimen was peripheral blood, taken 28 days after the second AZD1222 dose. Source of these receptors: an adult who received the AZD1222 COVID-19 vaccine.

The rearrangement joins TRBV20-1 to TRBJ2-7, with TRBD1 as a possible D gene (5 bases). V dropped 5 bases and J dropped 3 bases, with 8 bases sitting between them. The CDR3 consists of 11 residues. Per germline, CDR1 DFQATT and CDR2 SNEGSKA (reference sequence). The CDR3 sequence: CSALDNYEQYF. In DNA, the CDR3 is TGCAGTGCTCTGGACAACTACGAGCAGTACTTC.

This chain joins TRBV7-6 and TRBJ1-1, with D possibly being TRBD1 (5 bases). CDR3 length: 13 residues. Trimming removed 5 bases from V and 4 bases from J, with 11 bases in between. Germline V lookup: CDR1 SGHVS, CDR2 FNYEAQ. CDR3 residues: CASSLQAGTEAFF. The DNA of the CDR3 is TGTGCCAGCAGCCTACAGGCGGGCACTGAAGCTTTCTTT.

CDR3 residues: CAIRNRGLTEAFF. DNA of the CDR3: TGTGCCATCAGGAACAGGGGGCTCACTGAAGCTTTCTTT. This chain connects TRBV10-3 to TRBJ1-1; TRBD1 matches at 9 bases. The V gene end was trimmed by 6 bases and the J gene end by 4 bases; junction bases not matched to a gene: 3. The CDR3 spans 13 residues. The germline V gene has CDR1 ENHRY and CDR2 SYGVKD.

The CDR3 protein is CSARDGPIQYF. Written as DNA, the CDR3 is TGCAGTGCTAGAGACGGGCCTATCCAGTACTTC. The chain recombines TRBV20-1 with TRBJ2-5; D call uncertain. Germline CDR1 is DFQATT and CDR2 is SNEGSKA (reference sequence). The V gene lost 0 bases and the J gene lost 10 bases, with 9 bases spanning the gap. CDR3 length: 11 residues.

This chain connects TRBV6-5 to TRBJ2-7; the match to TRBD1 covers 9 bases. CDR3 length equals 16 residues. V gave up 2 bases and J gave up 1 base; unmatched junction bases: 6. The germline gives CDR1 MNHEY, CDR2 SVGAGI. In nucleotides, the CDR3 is TGTGCCAGCAGTTACCGAGGGACAGGGAAATCCTACGAGCAGTACTTC. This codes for CASSYRGTGKSYEQYF.

The CDR3 sequence is CASKLGRRNQNEQFF. CDR3 sequence (DNA): TGTGCCAGCAAATTAGGAAGGCGGAACCAAAATGAGCAGTTCTTC. This rearrangement joins TRBV3-1 (or the pseudogene TRBV3-2) to TRBJ2-1; D unclear. Germline V lookup: CDR1 LGHDT, CDR2 YNNKEL (reference sequence). The CDR3 extends over 15 amino acids. The germline V and J ends were trimmed by 7 bases and 7 bases, with 20 bases remaining between them.

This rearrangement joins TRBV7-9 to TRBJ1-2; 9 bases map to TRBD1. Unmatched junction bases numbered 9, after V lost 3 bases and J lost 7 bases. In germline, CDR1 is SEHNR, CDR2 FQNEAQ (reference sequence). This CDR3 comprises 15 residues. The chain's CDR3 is CASSLVLQGAGGYTF. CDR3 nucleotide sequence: TGTGCCAGCAGCTTGGTTTTACAGGGGGCGGGTGGCTACACCTTC.

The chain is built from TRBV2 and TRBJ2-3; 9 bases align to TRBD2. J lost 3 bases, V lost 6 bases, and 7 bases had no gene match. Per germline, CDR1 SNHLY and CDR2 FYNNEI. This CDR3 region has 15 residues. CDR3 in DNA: TGTGCCAGCAGGGAAAGCGGGGGGCATACAGATACGCAGTATTTT. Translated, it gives CASRESGGHTDTQYF.

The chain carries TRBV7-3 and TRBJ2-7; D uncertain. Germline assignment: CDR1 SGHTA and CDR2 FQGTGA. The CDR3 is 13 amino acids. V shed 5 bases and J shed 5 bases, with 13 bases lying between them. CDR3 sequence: CASSPRPGHEQYF. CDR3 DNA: TGTGCCAGCAGCCCCCGCCCGGGCCACGAGCAGTACTTC.

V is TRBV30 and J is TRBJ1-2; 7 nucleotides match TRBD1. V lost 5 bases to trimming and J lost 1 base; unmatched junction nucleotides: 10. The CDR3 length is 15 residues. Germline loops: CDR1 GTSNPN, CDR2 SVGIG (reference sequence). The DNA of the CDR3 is TGTGCCTGGGAACTTGACAGGGCCATTAACTATGGCTACACCTTC. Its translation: CAWELDRAINYGYTF.

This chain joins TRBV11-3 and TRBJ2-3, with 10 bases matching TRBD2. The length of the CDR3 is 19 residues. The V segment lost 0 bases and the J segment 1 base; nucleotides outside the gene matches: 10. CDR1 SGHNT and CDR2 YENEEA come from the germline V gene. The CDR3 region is CASSLEEASGGVGTDTQYF. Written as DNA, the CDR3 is TGTGCCAGCAGCTTAGAAGAAGCTAGCGGGGGTGTCGGCACAGATACGCAGTATTTT.

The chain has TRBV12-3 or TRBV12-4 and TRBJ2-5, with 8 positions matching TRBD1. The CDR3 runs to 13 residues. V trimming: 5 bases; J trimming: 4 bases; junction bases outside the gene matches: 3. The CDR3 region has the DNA TGTGCCAGCAGTGTAGACAGGGGAGAGACCCAGTACTTC. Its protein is CASSVDRGETQYF.

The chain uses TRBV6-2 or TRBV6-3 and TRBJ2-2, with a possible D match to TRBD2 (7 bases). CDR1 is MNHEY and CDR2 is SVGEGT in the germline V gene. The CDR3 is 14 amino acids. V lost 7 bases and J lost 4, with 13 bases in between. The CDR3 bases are TGTGCCAGCACCCCGGGGGGCATCACCGGGGAGCTGTTTTTT. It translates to CASTPGGITGELFF.

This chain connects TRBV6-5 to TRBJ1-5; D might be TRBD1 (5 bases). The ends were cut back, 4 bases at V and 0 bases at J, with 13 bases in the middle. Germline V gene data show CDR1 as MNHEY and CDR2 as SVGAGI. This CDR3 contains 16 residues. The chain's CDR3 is CASSSRGAYSNQPQHF. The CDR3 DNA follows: TGTGCCAGCAGTTCCCGTGGGGCCTATAGCAATCAGCCCCAGCATTTT.

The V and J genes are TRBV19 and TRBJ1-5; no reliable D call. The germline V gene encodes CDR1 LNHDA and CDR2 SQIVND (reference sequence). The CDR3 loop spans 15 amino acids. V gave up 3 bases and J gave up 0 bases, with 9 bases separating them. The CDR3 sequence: CASSIFADSNQPQHF. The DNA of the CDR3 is TGTGCCAGTAGTATTTTCGCAGATAGCAATCAGCCCCAGCATTTT.

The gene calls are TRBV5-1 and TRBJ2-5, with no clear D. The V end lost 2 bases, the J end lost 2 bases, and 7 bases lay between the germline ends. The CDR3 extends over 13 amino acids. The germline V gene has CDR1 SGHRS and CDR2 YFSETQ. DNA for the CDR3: TGCGCCAGCAGCTTACAGATGCAAGAGACCCAGTACTTC. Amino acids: CASSLQMQETQYF.

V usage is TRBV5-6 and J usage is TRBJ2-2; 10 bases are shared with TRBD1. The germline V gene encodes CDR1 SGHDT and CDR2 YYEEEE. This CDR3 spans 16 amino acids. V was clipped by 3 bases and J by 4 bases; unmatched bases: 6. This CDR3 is CASSSRDRGGTGELFF. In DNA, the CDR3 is TGTGCCAGCAGCTCCCGGGACAGGGGTGGCACCGGGGAGCTGTTTTTT.

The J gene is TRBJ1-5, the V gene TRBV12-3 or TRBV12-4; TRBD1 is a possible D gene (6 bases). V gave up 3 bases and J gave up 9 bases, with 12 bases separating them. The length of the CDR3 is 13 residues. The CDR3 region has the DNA TGTGCCAGCAGTTTCGACAGGCCGCCGCCCCAGCATTTT. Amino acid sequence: CASSFDRPPPQHF.

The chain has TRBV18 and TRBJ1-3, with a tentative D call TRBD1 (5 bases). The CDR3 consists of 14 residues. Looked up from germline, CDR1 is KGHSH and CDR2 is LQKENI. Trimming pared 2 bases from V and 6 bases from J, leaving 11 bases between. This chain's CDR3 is CASSPEGLTNTIYF. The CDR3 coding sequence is TGTGCCAGCTCACCAGAGGGACTGACAAACACCATATATTTT. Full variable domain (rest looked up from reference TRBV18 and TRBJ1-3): NAGVMQNPRHLVRRRGQEARLRCSPMKGHSHVYWYRQLPEEGLKFMVYLQKENIIDESGMPKERFSAEFPKEGPSILRIQQVVRGDSAAYFCASSPEGLTNTIYFGEGSWLTVV.

CDR3 DNA: TGTGCCAGCAGCCCTCTGCTAGCGGGGGGGCCGACAGATACGCAGTATTTT. Its translation: CASSPLLAGGPTDTQYF. This sequence joins TRBV4-2 and TRBJ2-3, with TRBD2 matching over 12 bases. The ends lost 4 bases at V and 3 bases at J; junction bases unmatched: 8. Germline assignment: CDR1 LGHNA and CDR2 YNFKEQ. The CDR3 loop spans 17 amino acids.

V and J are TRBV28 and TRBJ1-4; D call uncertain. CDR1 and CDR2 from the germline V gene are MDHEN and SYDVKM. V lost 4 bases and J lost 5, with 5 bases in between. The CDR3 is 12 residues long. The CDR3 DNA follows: TGTGCCAGCAGTTCCCTCAATGAAAAACTGTTTTTT. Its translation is CASSSLNEKLFF.

This CDR3 is CASSTYGPNTEAFF. The CDR3 DNA follows: TGTGCCAGCAGCACCTACGGACCTAACACTGAAGCTTTCTTT. V is TRBV6-1 and J is TRBJ1-1; D unresolved. Per the germline V gene, CDR1 is MNHNS and CDR2 is SASEGT. V was clipped by 6 bases and J by 2 bases, with 13 bases between them. The CDR3 spans 14 residues.

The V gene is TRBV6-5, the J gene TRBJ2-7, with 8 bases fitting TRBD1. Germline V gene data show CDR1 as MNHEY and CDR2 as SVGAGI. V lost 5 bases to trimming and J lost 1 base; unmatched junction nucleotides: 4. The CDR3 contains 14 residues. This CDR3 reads CASSINRGSYEQYF. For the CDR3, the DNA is TGTGCCAGCAGTATCAACAGGGGGTCCTACGAGCAGTACTTC.

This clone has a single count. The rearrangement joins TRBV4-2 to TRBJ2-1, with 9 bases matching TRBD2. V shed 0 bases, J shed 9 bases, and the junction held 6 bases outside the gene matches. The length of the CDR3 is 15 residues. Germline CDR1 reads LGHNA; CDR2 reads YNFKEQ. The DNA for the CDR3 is TGTGCCAGCAGCCAAGATCTAGCGGGGAGCGGTGAGCAGTTCTTC. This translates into CASSQDLAGSGEQFF.

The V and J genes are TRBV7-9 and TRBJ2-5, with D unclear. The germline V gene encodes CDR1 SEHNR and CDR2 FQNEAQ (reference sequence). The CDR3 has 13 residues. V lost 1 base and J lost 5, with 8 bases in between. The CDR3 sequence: CASSLGGYETQYF. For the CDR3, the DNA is TGTGCCAGCAGCTTAGGGGGTTACGAGACCCAGTACTTC.

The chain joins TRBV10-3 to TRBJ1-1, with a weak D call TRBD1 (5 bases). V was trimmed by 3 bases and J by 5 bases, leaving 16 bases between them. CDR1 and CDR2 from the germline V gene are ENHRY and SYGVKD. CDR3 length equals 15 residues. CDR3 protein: CAISESGGRGTEAFF. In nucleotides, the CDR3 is TGTGCCATCAGTGAAAGTGGTGGGCGGGGGACTGAAGCTTTCTTT.

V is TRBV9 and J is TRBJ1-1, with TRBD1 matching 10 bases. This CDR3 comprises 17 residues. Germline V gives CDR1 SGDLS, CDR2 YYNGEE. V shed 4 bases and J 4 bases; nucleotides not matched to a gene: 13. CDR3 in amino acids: CASSFRDRGNYGTEAFF. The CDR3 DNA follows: TGTGCCAGCAGCTTCCGGGACAGGGGAAATTATGGCACTGAAGCTTTCTTT.

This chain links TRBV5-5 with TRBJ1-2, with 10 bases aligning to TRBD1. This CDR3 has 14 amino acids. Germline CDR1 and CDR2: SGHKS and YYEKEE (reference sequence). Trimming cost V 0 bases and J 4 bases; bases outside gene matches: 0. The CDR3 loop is CASSLGTGGYGYTF. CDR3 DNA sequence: TGTGCCAGCAGCTTGGGGACAGGGGGCTATGGCTACACCTTC.

The CDR3 sequence is CASSAPPGQLSNQPQHF. Written as DNA, the CDR3 is TGTGCCAGTAGTGCCCCCCCGGGACAACTTAGCAATCAGCCCCAGCATTTT. This sequence joins TRBV19 and TRBJ1-5; possible D gene TRBD1, 6 bases. In germline, CDR1 is LNHDA, CDR2 SQIVND (reference sequence). V lost 5 bases and J lost 0, with 17 bases in between. The CDR3 is made up of 17 amino acids.

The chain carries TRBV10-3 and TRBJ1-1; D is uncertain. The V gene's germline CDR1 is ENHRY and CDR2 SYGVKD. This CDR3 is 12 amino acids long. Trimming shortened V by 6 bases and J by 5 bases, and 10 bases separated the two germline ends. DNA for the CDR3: TGTGCCATCAGGGATTTTGGGACTGAAGCTTTCTTT. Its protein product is CAIRDFGTEAFF.